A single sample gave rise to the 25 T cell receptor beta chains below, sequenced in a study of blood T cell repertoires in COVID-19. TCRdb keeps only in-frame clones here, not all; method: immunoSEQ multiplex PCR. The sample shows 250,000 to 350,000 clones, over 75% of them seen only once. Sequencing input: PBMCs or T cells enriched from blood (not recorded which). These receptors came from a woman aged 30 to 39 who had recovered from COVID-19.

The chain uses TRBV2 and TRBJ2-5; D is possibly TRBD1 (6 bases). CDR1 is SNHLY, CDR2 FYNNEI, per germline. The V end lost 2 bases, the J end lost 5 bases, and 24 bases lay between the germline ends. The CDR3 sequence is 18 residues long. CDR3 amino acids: CASSEHPPKETGGETQYF. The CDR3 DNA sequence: TGTGCCAGCAGTGAACACCCCCCTAAGGAGACAGGAGGCGAGACCCAGTACTTC.

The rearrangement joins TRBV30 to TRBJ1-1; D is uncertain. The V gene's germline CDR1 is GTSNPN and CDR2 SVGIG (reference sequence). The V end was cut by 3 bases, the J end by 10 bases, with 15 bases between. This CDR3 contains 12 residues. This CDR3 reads CAWSSSTSGAFF. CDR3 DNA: TGTGCCTGGAGCTCCAGTACGTCAGGAGCTTTCTTT.

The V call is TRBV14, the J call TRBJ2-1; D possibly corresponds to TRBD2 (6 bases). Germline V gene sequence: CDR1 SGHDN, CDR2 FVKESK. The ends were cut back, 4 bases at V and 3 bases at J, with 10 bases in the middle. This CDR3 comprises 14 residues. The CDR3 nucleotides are TGTGCCAGCAGCCCCTGGGGGGACTACAATGAGCAGTTCTTC. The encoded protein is CASSPWGDYNEQFF.

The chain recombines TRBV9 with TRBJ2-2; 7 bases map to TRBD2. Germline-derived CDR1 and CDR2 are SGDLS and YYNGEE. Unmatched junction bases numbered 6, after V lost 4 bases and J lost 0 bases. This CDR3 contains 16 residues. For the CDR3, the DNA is TGTGCCAGCAGCTGGAGCGGGATTACGAACACCGGGGAGCTGTTTTTT. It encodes CASSWSGITNTGELFF. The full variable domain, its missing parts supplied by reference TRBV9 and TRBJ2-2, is DSGVTQTPKHLITATGQRVTLRCSPRSGDLSVYWYQQSLDQGLQFLIQYYNGEERAKGNILERFSAQQFPDLHSELNLSSLELGDSALYFCASSWSGITNTGELFFGEGSRLTVL.

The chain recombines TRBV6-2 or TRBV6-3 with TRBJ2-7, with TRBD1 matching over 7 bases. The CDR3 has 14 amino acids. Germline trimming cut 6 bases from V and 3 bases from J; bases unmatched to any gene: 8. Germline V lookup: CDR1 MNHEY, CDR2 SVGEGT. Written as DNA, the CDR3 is TGTGCCAGCAGCGGGCTGGGACAGCACTACGAGCAGTACTTC. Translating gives CASSGLGQHYEQYF.

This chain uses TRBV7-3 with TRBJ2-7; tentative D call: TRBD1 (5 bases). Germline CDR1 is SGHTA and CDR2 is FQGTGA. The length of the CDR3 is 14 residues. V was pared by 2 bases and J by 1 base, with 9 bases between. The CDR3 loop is CASSLSAGSYEQYF. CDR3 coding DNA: TGTGCCAGCAGCTTATCGGCAGGGTCCTACGAGCAGTACTTC.

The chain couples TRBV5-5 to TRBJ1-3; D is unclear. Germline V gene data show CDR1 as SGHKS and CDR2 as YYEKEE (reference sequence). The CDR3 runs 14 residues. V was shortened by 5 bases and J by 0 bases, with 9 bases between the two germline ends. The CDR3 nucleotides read TGTGCCAGCAGTCCGCCCTACTCTGGAAACACCATATATTTT. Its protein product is CASSPPYSGNTIYF.

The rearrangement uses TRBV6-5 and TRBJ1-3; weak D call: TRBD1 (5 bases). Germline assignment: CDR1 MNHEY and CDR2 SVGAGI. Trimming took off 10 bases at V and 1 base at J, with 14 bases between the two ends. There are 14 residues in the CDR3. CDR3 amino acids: CAIRSRASGNTIYF. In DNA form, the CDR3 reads TGTGCCATCCGAAGCAGGGCATCTGGAAACACCATATATTTT.

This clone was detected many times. Here the CDR3 reads CASSHPRARVTATNEKLFF. CDR3 coding DNA: TGCGCCAGCAGCCACCCAAGGGCCAGGGTTACCGCAACTAATGAAAAACTGTTTTTT. The rearrangement joins TRBV4-1 to TRBJ1-4; maybe TRBD1 (5 bases). V gave up 3 bases and J gave up 0 bases, with 20 bases separating them. The CDR3 spans 19 residues. Germline-derived CDR1 and CDR2 are MGHRA and YSYEKL.

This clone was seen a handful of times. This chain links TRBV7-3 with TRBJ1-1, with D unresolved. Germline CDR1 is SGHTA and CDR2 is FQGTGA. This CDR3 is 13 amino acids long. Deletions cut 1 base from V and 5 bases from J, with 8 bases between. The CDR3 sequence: CASSLSRETEAFF. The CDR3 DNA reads TGTGCCAGCAGCTTAAGTAGGGAGACTGAAGCTTTCTTT. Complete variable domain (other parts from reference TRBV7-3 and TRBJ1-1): GAGVSQTPSNKVTEKGKYVELRCDPISGHTALYWYRQSLGQGPEFLIYFQGTGAADDSGLPNDRFFAVRPEGSVSTLKIQRTERGDSAVYLCASSLSRETEAFFGQGTRLTVV.

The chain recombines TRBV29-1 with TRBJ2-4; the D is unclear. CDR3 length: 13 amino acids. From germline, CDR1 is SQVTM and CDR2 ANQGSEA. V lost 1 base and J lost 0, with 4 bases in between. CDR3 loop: CSVEGLAKNIQYF. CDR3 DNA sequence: TGCAGCGTTGAAGGTCTAGCCAAAAACATTCAGTACTTC. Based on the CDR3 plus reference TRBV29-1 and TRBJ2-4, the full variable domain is SAVISQKPSRDICQRGTSLTIQCQVDSQVTMMFWYRQQPGQSLTLIATANQGSEATYESGFVIDKFPISRPNLTFSTLTVSNMSPEDSSIYLCSVEGLAKNIQYFGAGTRLSVL.

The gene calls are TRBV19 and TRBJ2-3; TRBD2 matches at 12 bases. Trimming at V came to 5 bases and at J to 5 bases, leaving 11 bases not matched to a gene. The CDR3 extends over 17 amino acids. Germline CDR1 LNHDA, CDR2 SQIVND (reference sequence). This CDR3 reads CASSSWTSGAFRDTQYF. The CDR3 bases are TGTGCCAGTAGTTCATGGACTAGCGGGGCCTTCAGAGATACGCAGTATTTT.

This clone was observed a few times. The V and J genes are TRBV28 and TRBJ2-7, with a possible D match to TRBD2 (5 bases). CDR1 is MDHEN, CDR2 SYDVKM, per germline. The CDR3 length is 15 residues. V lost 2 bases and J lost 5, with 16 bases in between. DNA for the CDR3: TGTGCCAGCAGTTTAGTAGAACGGGGTAAGGACGAGCAGTACTTC. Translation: CASSLVERGKDEQYF.

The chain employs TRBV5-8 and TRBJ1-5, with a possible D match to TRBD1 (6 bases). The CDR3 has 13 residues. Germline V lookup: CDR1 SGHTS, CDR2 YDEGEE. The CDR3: CASMGAGNQPQHF. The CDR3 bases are TGTGCGAGTATGGGGGCTGGAAATCAGCCCCAGCATTTT.

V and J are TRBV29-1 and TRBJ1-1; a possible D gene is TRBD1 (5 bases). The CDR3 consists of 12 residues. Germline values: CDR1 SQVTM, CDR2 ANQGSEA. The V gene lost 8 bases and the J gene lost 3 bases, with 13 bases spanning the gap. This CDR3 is CSSLGGDTEAFF. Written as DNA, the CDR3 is TGCAGCTCACTGGGGGGAGACACTGAAGCTTTCTTT.

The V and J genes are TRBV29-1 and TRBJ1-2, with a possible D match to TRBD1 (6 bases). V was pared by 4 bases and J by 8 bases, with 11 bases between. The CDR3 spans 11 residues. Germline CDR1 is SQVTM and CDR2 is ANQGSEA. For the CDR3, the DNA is TGCAGCGTTGGAACAGGGACCGGCTACACCTTC. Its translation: CSVGTGTGYTF.

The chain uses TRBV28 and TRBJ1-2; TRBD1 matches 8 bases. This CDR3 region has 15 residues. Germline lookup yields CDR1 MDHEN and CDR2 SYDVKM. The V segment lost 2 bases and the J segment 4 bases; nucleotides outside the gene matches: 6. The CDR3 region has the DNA TGTGCCAGCAGTTTACTCAGGGGGCAGATCTATGGCTACACCTTC. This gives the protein CASSLLRGQIYGYTF.

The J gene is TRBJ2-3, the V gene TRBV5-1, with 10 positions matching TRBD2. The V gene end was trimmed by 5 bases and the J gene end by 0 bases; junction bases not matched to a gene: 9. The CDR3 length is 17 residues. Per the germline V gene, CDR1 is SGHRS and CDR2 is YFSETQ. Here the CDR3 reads CASRLTPGLASTDTQYF. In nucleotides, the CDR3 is TGCGCCAGCAGACTCACTCCGGGACTAGCGAGCACAGATACGCAGTATTTT. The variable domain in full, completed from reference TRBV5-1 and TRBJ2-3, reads KAGVTQTPRYLIKTRGQQVTLSCSPISGHRSVSWYQQTPGQGLQFLFEYFSETQRNKGNFPGRFSGRQFSNSRSEMNVSTLELGDSALYLCASRLTPGLASTDTQYFGPGTRLTVL.

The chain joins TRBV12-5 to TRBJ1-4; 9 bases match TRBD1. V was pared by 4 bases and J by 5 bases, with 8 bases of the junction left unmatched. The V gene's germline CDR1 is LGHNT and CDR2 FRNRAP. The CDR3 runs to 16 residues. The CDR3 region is CASGSVLGQGNEKLFF. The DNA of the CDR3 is TGTGCTAGTGGTTCGGTCCTGGGACAGGGAAATGAAAAACTGTTTTTT.

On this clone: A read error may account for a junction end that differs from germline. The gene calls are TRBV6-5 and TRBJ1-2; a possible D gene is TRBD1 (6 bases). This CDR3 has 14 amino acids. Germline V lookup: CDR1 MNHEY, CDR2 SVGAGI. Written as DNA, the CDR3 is TGTGCCAGCAGTTGGGCAGGGGATTCGGGGGGCTCCACCTTC. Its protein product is CASSWAGDSGGSTF.

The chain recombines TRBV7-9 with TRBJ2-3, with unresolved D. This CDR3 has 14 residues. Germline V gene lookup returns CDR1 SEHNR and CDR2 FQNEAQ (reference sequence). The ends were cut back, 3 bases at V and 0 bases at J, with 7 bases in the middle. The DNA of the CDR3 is TGTGCCAGCAGCTTGACTCGAAGCACAGATACGCAGTATTTT. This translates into CASSLTRSTDTQYF.

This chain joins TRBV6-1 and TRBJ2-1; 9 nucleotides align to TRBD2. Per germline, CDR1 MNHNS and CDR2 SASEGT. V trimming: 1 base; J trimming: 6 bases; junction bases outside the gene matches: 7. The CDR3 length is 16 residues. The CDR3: CASSEESGGGANEQFF. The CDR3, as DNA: TGTGCCAGCAGTGAAGAATCAGGCGGGGGGGCCAATGAGCAGTTCTTC.

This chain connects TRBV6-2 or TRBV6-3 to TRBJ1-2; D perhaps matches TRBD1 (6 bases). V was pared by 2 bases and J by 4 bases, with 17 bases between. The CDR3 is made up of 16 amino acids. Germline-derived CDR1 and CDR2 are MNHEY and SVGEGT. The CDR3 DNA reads TGTGCCAGCAGTTACCTATTTAGAGGCAGGGGCTATGGCTACACCTTC. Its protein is CASSYLFRGRGYGYTF.

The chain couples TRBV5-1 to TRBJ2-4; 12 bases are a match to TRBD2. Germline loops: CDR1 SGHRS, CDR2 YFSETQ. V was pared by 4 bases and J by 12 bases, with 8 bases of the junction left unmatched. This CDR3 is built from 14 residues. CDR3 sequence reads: CASSLRLAGANQYF. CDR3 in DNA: TGCGCCAGCAGCCTCAGACTAGCGGGGGCAAATCAGTACTTC.

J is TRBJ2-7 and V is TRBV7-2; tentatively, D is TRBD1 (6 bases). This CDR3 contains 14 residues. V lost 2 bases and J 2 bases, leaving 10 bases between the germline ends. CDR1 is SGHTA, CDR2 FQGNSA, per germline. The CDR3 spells CASSLQTGTYEQYF. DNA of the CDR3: TGTGCCAGCAGCTTACAAACAGGGACCTACGAGCAGTACTTC.